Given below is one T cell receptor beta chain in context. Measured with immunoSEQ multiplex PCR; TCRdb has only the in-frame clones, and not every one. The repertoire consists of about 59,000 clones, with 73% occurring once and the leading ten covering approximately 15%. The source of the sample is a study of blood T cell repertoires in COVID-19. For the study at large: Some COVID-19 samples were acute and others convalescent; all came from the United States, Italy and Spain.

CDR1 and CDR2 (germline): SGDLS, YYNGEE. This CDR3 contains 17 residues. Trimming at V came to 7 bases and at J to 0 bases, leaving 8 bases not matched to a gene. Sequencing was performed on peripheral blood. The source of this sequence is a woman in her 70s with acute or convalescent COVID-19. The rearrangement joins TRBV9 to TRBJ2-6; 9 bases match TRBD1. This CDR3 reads CASAVGTGNSGANVLTF. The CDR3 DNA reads TGTGCCAGCGCTGTCGGGACAGGGAACTCTGGGGCCAACGTCCTGACTTTC.